This entry lists 32 T cell receptor beta chains sequenced from one sample in a study of CD8 T cells in Susac syndrome. Random hexamers were used to reverse transcribe an amount of roughly 0.5 to 1 ug RNA. TCRdb analysed the immunoSEQ multiplex PCR reads with MiXCR anew, one entry per CDR3 protein. The repertoire holds some 450,000 distinct CDR3 sequences, with approximately 85% as singletons. Sequenced: CD8+ T cells from PBMCs. All receptors derive from a human donor with multiple sclerosis.

With respect to this clonotype: Germline is not matched at one junction end, which may reflect a read error. The V and J genes are TRBV27 and TRBJ1-1; perhaps TRBD1 as D (5 bases). Per germline, CDR1 MNHEY and CDR2 SMNVEV (reference sequence). CDR3 length: 17 amino acids. The CDR3 bases are TGTGACAGCAGTTCGAACCGCCAACGGGGGATGAACACTGAAGCTTTCTTT. This gives the protein CDSSSNRQRGMNTEAFF.

The V and J genes are TRBV25-1 and TRBJ2-1; 8 bases map to TRBD1. V was pared by 5 bases and J by 0 bases, with 9 bases of the junction left unmatched. Germline values: CDR1 MGHDK, CDR2 SYGVNS. CDR3 length: 17 residues. CDR3 residues: CASSLSGTGGSYNEQFF. The CDR3 DNA follows: TGTGCCAGCAGTCTCTCCGGGACAGGAGGCTCCTACAATGAGCAGTTCTTC.

The chain has TRBV19 and TRBJ2-7; 10 bases map to TRBD1. V shed 0 bases, J shed 2 bases, and the junction held 1 base outside the gene matches. CDR1 is LNHDA and CDR2 is SQIVND in the germline V gene (reference sequence). The CDR3 length is 15 residues. CDR3 region: CASSIEGTGAYEQYF. Here the CDR3 DNA reads TGTGCCAGTAGTATAGAGGGGACAGGGGCCTACGAGCAGTACTTC. The whole variable domain, filled in from reference TRBV19 and TRBJ2-7, reads DGGITQSPKYLFRKEGQNVTLSCEQNLNHDAMYWYRQDPGQGLRLIYYSQIVNDFQKGDIAEGYSVSREKKESFPLTVTSAQKNPTAFYLCASSIEGTGAYEQYFGPGTRLTVT.

V gene TRBV12-3 or TRBV12-4 combines with J gene TRBJ2-3; 10 bases agree with TRBD2. The CDR3 length is 16 residues. V was clipped by 5 bases and J by 3 bases; unmatched bases: 8. CDR3 sequence: CASSHLAGGWTDTQYF. The CDR3 DNA follows: TGTGCCAGCAGTCACTTAGCGGGAGGTTGGACAGATACGCAGTATTTT.

The chain carries TRBV27 and TRBJ2-1; possible D gene TRBD2, 6 bases. Trimming left V 0 bases short and J 2 bases short, with 11 bases between. The CDR3 spans 16 residues. Germline CDR1 and CDR2: MNHEY and SMNVEV (reference sequence). CDR3 DNA sequence: TGTGCCAGCAGTTTATCGGGGGGTTCGACCTACAATGAGCAGTTCTTC. It specifies CASSLSGGSTYNEQFF.

The sample holds one count of this clonotype. V is TRBV5-1 and J is TRBJ2-7; 7 nucleotides line up with TRBD1. V gave up 4 bases and J gave up 3 bases; unmatched junction bases: 7. In germline, CDR1 is SGHRS, CDR2 YFSETQ. The CDR3 totals 14 residues. CDR3 DNA sequence: TGCGCCAGCAGCGCGAGAGGGGGCCTCTACGAGCAGTACTTC. Amino acids: CASSARGGLYEQYF.

V gene TRBV28 combines with J gene TRBJ1-1; D gene unclear. Trimming cost V 3 bases and J 1 base, with 18 bases left between them. The CDR3 contains 17 residues. Germline loops: CDR1 MDHEN, CDR2 SYDVKM. CDR3 protein: CASSLWAFGRRNTEAFF. The CDR3 nucleotides read TGTGCCAGCAGTTTGTGGGCTTTCGGGAGAAGGAACACTGAAGCTTTCTTT.

J is TRBJ2-7 and V is TRBV5-1; unclear D gene. Trimming stripped 4 bases from V and 7 bases from J, with 9 bases between. The CDR3 contains 11 residues. CDR1 is SGHRS, CDR2 YFSETQ, per germline. The CDR3 bases are TGCGCCAGCAGCCAGCAAGGGGAGCAGTACTTC. This codes for CASSQQGEQYF.

The chain couples TRBV7-9 to TRBJ2-1, with TRBD2 identical over 14 bases. CDR1 is SEHNR and CDR2 is FQNEAQ in the germline V gene (reference sequence). J was trimmed by 9 bases and V by 5 bases; bases with no gene match: 9. The CDR3 totals 16 residues. The CDR3: CASSPPGTSGSIEQFF. The CDR3 DNA reads as TGTGCCAGCAGCCCACCCGGGACTAGCGGGAGTATTGAGCAGTTCTTC.

The chain employs TRBV7-9 and TRBJ1-1; 8 nucleotides match TRBD1. This CDR3 comprises 17 residues. The J segment lost 4 bases and the V segment lost 5 bases, leaving 15 bases of the junction unmatched. Per the germline V gene, CDR1 is SEHNR and CDR2 is FQNEAQ (reference sequence). This CDR3 reads CASSHVGQVGSGTEAFF. CDR3 nucleotides: TGTGCCAGCAGCCATGTGGGACAGGTGGGGTCGGGCACTGAAGCTTTCTTT. The variable domain in full, completed from reference TRBV7-9 and TRBJ1-1, reads DTGVSQNPRHKITKRGQNVTFRCDPISEHNRLYWYRQTLGQGPEFLTYFQNEAQLEKSRLLSDRFSAERPKGSFSTLEIQRTEQGDSAMYLCASSHVGQVGSGTEAFFGQGTRLTVV.

This clonotype was observed once. The chain uses TRBV2 and TRBJ1-1; no clear D. The ends were cut back, 7 bases at V and 8 bases at J, with 11 bases in the middle. The germline V gene has CDR1 SNHLY and CDR2 FYNNEI. The CDR3 covers 11 residues. This chain's CDR3 is CASITMVEAFF. The CDR3, as DNA: TGTGCCAGCATAACAATGGTGGAAGCTTTCTTT.

The rearrangement joins TRBV6-6 to TRBJ2-6; TRBD1 might be the D (6 bases). This CDR3 comprises 16 residues. V shed 6 bases and J shed 2 bases, with 14 bases lying between them. The germline V gene encodes CDR1 MNHNY and CDR2 SVGAGI (reference sequence). CDR3 loop: CASSYMSGAGANVLTF. In DNA, the CDR3 is TGTGCCAGCAGCTACATGTCAGGGGCTGGGGCCAACGTCCTGACTTTC.

The V gene is TRBV7-9, the J gene TRBJ1-3; D remains ambiguous. The CDR3 covers 14 residues. Germline V CDR1 and CDR2: SEHNR, FQNEAQ (reference sequence). Trimming pared 5 bases from V and 3 bases from J, leaving 11 bases between. The CDR3 protein is CASSPSGLGNTIYF. The DNA for the CDR3 is TGTGCCAGCAGCCCTAGCGGGCTTGGAAACACCATATATTTT.

The CDR3 reads CSARSWTDDYGYTF. The CDR3 bases are TGCAGTGCTAGATCCTGGACCGACGACTATGGCTACACCTTC. This sequence joins TRBV20-1 and TRBJ1-2; D gene unclear. CDR1 DFQATT and CDR2 SNEGSKA come from the germline V gene (reference sequence). Trimming took 2 bases from V and 3 from J, leaving 13 bases between them. The CDR3 has 14 amino acids.

The chain is built from TRBV6-1 and TRBJ2-7, with D possibly being TRBD1 (5 bases). V lost 1 base and J lost 2, with 9 bases in between. Looked up from germline, CDR1 is MNHNS and CDR2 is SASEGT. The CDR3 is 14 residues long. In DNA form, the CDR3 reads TGTGCCAGCAGTGAAGTTGTAGGGGCCTACGAGCAGTACTTC. Translated, it gives CASSEVVGAYEQYF.

This clonotype occurred once. J is TRBJ1-2 and V is TRBV29-1, with D hard to call. The length of the CDR3 is 12 residues. Germline lookup yields CDR1 SQVTM and CDR2 ANQGSEA. Deletions cut 4 bases from V and 5 bases from J, with 11 bases between. CDR3 DNA sequence: TGCAGCGTTGGGCCTACACGTTATGGCTACACCTTC. It yields the protein CSVGPTRYGYTF. Full variable domain (outside the CDR3, taken from reference TRBV29-1 and TRBJ1-2): SAVISQKPSRDICQRGTSLTIQCQVDSQVTMMFWYRQQPGQSLTLIATANQGSEATYESGFVIDKFPISRPNLTFSTLTVSNMSPEDSSIYLCSVGPTRYGYTFGSGTRLTVV.

The chain links TRBV2 to TRBJ1-4; D unresolved. This CDR3 region has 14 residues. V was shortened by 7 bases and J by 6 bases, with 15 bases between the two germline ends. The germline CDR1 and CDR2 sequences are SNHLY and FYNNEI. CDR3 loop: CASTRSGEDEKLFF. The CDR3 DNA sequence: TGTGCCAGCACAAGAAGTGGGGAAGATGAAAAACTGTTTTTT.

The chain recombines TRBV6-4 with TRBJ1-2, with TRBD1 as a possible D gene (5 bases). The CDR3 has 16 amino acids. CDR1 MRHNA and CDR2 SNTAGT come from the germline V gene. Trimming pared 0 bases from V and 2 bases from J, leaving 13 bases between. CDR3 bases: TGTGCCAGCAGTGACTCGACCGGGGGGATAAACTATGGCTACACCTTC. It yields the protein CASSDSTGGINYGYTF.

V usage is TRBV29-1 and J usage is TRBJ2-7; TRBD1 agrees at 8 bases. Germline-derived CDR1 and CDR2 are SQVTM and ANQGSEA. The V gene end was trimmed by 6 bases and the J gene end by 0 bases; junction bases not matched to a gene: 7. This CDR3 is 14 amino acids long. The CDR3, as DNA: TGCAGCGTAGCCGGGACAGGTACCTCCTACGAGCAGTACTTC. Encoded protein: CSVAGTGTSYEQYF.

Remarks on this clonotype: An end of the junction does not agree with germline; a read error may underlie this. V and J are TRBV29-1 and TRBJ2-1, with 7 bases matching TRBD1. The germline CDR1 and CDR2 sequences are SQVTM and ANQGSEA. This CDR3 region has 14 residues. Written as DNA, the CDR3 is TGCAGCGTGGAAGGGGTAGGACAGGACAATGAGCAGTTCTTC. Translating gives CSVEGVGQDNEQFF.

J is TRBJ2-3 and V is TRBV19, with D maybe TRBD1 (6 bases). Germline values: CDR1 LNHDA, CDR2 SQIVND (reference sequence). The V gene lost 6 bases and the J gene lost 4 bases, with 14 bases spanning the gap. The CDR3 contains 14 residues. The CDR3 bases are TGTGCCAGTAGCGCTTGGGGGCTCCCAGATACGCAGTATTTT. Translating gives CASSAWGLPDTQYF.

This clonotype was seen only a few times. The chain is built from TRBV27 and TRBJ2-7; 7 bases line up with TRBD1. The germline V gene has CDR1 MNHEY and CDR2 SMNVEV (reference sequence). V lost 4 bases to trimming and J lost 2 bases; unmatched junction nucleotides: 5. CDR3 length: 14 amino acids. Written as DNA, the CDR3 is TGTGCCAGCAGTTCAGGGGGACAGCCCTACGAGCAGTACTTC. Encoded protein: CASSSGGQPYEQYF.

The chain recombines TRBV12-3 or TRBV12-4 with TRBJ1-6, with D perhaps matching TRBD1 (6 bases). V was shortened by 6 bases and J by 14 bases, with 17 bases between the two germline ends. The CDR3 covers 13 residues. This CDR3 reads CASRRDMALTLHF. In DNA form, the CDR3 reads TGTGCCAGCAGGCGGGACATGGCACTGACCCTCCACTTT.

The chain links TRBV6-1 to TRBJ1-3, with D unclear. The CDR3 totals 15 residues. Germline lookup yields CDR1 MNHNS and CDR2 SASEGT. The V gene lost 3 bases and the J gene lost 2 bases, with 11 bases spanning the gap. The CDR3 bases are TGTGCCAGCAGTGACGACGGGAGTACTGGAAACACCATATATTTT. It codes for CASSDDGSTGNTIYF.

This clonotype was recorded a few times. The V gene is TRBV6-1, the J gene TRBJ2-6; D gene unclear. Deletions cut 5 bases from V and 3 bases from J, with 11 bases between. The germline CDR1 and CDR2 sequences are MNHNS and SASEGT. This CDR3 comprises 15 residues. CDR3 sequence: CASSIDPGGANVLTF. DNA for the CDR3: TGTGCCAGCAGTATAGATCCGGGTGGGGCCAACGTCCTGACTTTC.

J is TRBJ2-7 and V is TRBV28; TRBD2 agrees at 8 bases. Losses at the gene ends were 3 bases for V and 0 bases for J; bases not matched to a gene: 4. Germline V gene sequence: CDR1 MDHEN, CDR2 SYDVKM. The CDR3 loop spans 15 amino acids. CDR3 nucleotides: TGTGCCAGCAGTTTCCCGGGAGGGATCTCCTACGAGCAGTACTTC. It yields the protein CASSFPGGISYEQYF.

This sequence joins TRBV29-1 and TRBJ1-2, with a weak D call TRBD1 (5 bases). The CDR3 extends over 15 amino acids. Germline CDR1 SQVTM, CDR2 ANQGSEA. The ends were cut back, 0 bases at V and 5 bases at J, with 16 bases in the middle. The CDR3 DNA is TGCAGCGTTGAAGATCAGGTGGGGGGTGTATATGGCTACACCTTC. Residues: CSVEDQVGGVYGYTF.

The chain recombines TRBV7-9 with TRBJ2-7; TRBD1 matches at 7 bases. The germline V gene has CDR1 SEHNR and CDR2 FQNEAQ (reference sequence). The CDR3 consists of 15 residues. Trimming cost V 4 bases and J 12 bases; bases outside gene matches: 18. CDR3 nucleotides: TGTGCCAGCAGCTCGGATACAGGGGCCGTCGATTCTTCGTACTTC. It codes for CASSSDTGAVDSSYF. The complete variable domain, with remaining parts taken from reference TRBV7-9 and TRBJ2-7, reads DTGVSQNPRHKITKRGQNVTFRCDPISEHNRLYWYRQTLGQGPEFLTYFQNEAQLEKSRLLSDRFSAERPKGSFSTLEIQRTEQGDSAMYLCASSSDTGAVDSSYFGPGTRLTVT.

This chain links TRBV4-1 with TRBJ2-5, with D possibly called TRBD1 or TRBD2 (7 bases each). Germline values: CDR1 MGHRA, CDR2 YSYEKL. This CDR3 has 15 amino acids. The V end was cut by 4 bases, the J end by 4 bases, with 16 bases between. CDR3 nucleotides: TGCGCCAGCAGCCCCAGGGGGGGGCTTAGAGAGACCCAGTACTTC. Translated: CASSPRGGLRETQYF.

This sequence joins TRBV11-2 and TRBJ2-7; 12 nucleotides agree with TRBD2. V lost 4 bases and J lost 3; bases outside the gene matches: 13. This CDR3 is 18 amino acids long. The germline gives CDR1 SGHAT, CDR2 FQNNGV. CDR3 coding DNA: TGTGCCAGCAGCTCGCCGGGACTAGCGGGCCAGGCGGTCTACGAGCAGTACTTC. Translating it yields CASSSPGLAGQAVYEQYF.

The chain uses TRBV27 and TRBJ1-1, with D unresolved. CDR1 and CDR2 (germline): MNHEY, SMNVEV (reference sequence). The ends were cut back, 3 bases at V and 7 bases at J, with 12 bases in the middle. The CDR3 covers 13 residues. CDR3 amino acids: CASSLYPGLEAFF. The CDR3 nucleotides read TGTGCCAGCAGTTTGTACCCAGGCCTTGAAGCTTTCTTT.

The V gene is TRBV6-5, the J gene TRBJ1-1, with TRBD1 identical over 9 bases. This CDR3 contains 19 residues. J lost 1 base, V lost 2 bases, and 14 bases had no gene match. Germline V lookup: CDR1 MNHEY, CDR2 SVGAGI. CDR3 sequence reads: CASSYRQGGILTKNTEAFF. CDR3 DNA sequence: TGTGCCAGCAGTTACCGACAGGGGGGCATTCTAACGAAGAACACTGAAGCTTTCTTT.